Following are 10 T cell receptor beta chains from one sample sequenced in a study of CD8+ T cells in alopecia areata. Following RNA extraction, reverse transcription yielded cDNA that acted as the sequencing template. Measured with immunoSEQ multiplex PCR; TCRdb has only the in-frame clones, and not every one. The profile covers 200,000 to 300,000 clones, none occurring a single time. CD4, CD8alpha, NKG2D, NKG2ACE and other markers were used to sort pooled cutaneous lymph node cells. The specimen sequenced was CD4+ T cells sorted from a lymph node. These receptors were taken from a C3H/HeJ mouse with alopecia areata. For this strain, the MHC haplotype corresponds to H2-k.

In this sample, this clone turned up a few times. The genes and germline here are from mouse. The read falls 4 residues short of the CDR3 end, and the missing part is taken from the germline J gene. The genes are TRBV13-1 and TRBJ2-2, with D perhaps matching TRBD1 (5 bases). The V end lost 1 base, the J end lost 4 bases, and 8 bases lay between the germline ends. CDR1 NSHNY and CDR2 SYGAGN come from the germline V gene. The CDR3 spans 14 residues. The covered CDR3 bases are TGTGCCAGCAGTGATCAGGGAGGCACCGGG. Translated, it gives CASSDQGGTG. The entire CDR3 reads CASSDQGGTGQLYF.

Worth noting for this clone: Genes and germline are mouse. The CDR3 end is not reached by the read, which stops 4 residues before it; the germline J gene fills it in. The chain joins TRBV3 to TRBJ2-5; the D gene is possibly TRBD1 (7 bases). CDR3 length: 14 amino acids. Germline V lookup: CDR1 SNHLY, CDR2 FYNGKV (reference sequence). The V and J ends lost 1 base and 2 bases respectively, with 7 bases between them. The CDR3 DNA, read in part, is TGTGCCAGCAGCTTAGAGGGGGCCCAAGAC. Its translation: CASSLEGAQD. The whole CDR3 region reads CASSLEGAQDTQYF.

This clone has more than one count but fewer than ten. Gene labels here are mouse ones. The missing CDR3 end, 4 residues past where the read stops, is filled in from the germline J gene. The V call is TRBV19, the J call TRBJ2-3; 7 positions agree with TRBD2. Looked up from germline, CDR1 is FNHDT and CDR2 is SITEND (reference sequence). This CDR3 comprises 15 residues. The V segment lost 4 bases and the J segment 0 bases; nucleotides outside the gene matches: 5. The part of the CDR3 DNA that was read is TGTGCCAGCAGTTCCCGGGGGGGTAGTGCAGAA. Translated, it gives CASSSRGGSAE. The full-length CDR3 reads as CASSSRGGSAETLYF.

Details on this clone: Any gene name here is a mouse gene name. The missing CDR3 end, 4 residues past where the read stops, is filled in from the germline J gene. This chain connects TRBV13-2 to TRBJ2-1; TRBD2 aligns across 10 bases. The V gene end was trimmed by 0 bases and the J gene end by 3 bases; junction bases not matched to a gene: 3. This CDR3 has 16 residues. Germline CDR1 reads NNHNN; CDR2 reads SYGAGS (reference sequence). CDR3 amino acids: CASGDALGGPYAEQFF. The sequenced part of the CDR3 DNA is TGTGCCAGCGGTGATGCTCTGGGGGGGCCCTATGCT.

This clone was seen only a few times. The genes and germline here are from mouse. The read gets to within 4 residues of the CDR3 end, and the germline J gene fills in the rest. This chain links TRBV1 with TRBJ2-3; 7 bases match TRBD2. V was clipped by 4 bases and J by 0 bases; unmatched bases: 7. The CDR3 consists of 16 residues. In germline, CDR1 is NSQYPW, CDR2 LRSPGD (reference sequence). This chain's CDR3 is CTCSGGGTSSAETLYF. The sequenced part of the CDR3 DNA is TGCACCTGCAGTGGGGGGGGGACCTCTAGTGCAGAA.

Regarding this clone: Genes and germline are mouse. The missing CDR3 end, 4 residues past where the read stops, is filled in from the germline J gene. The genes are TRBV31 and TRBJ2-3; TRBD2 might be the D (7 bases). This CDR3 region has 15 residues. Looked up from germline, CDR1 is GKSSPN and CDR2 is SITVG. Trimming took off 0 bases at V and 2 bases at J, with 12 bases between the two ends. The CDR3 loop reads CAWSLRGAVAETLYF. The CDR3 bases that were read are TGTGCCTGGAGTCTCCGGGGGGCGGTTGCAGAA.

Concerning this clone itself: Gene labels here are mouse ones. The CDR3 end is not reached by the read, which stops 4 residues before it; the germline J gene fills it in. The V call is TRBV17, the J call TRBJ1-1; D is perhaps TRBD1 (5 bases). V lost 0 bases and J 4 bases, leaving 12 bases between the germline ends. CDR3 length equals 15 residues. Germline loops: CDR1 MNHDT, CDR2 YYDKIL. The CDR3 region is CASSRDGGWGTEVFF. Incomplete CDR3 DNA: TGTGCTAGCAGTAGAGATGGGGGATGGGGCACA.

With respect to this clone: Each gene name is a mouse one. Sequencing ends 4 residues short of the CDR3 end; the germline J gene provides the rest. Other DNA sequences within the sample encode an identical CDR3. The chain recombines TRBV1 with TRBJ2-2; D possibly corresponds to TRBD2 (6 bases). Per germline, CDR1 NSQYPW and CDR2 LRSPGD (reference sequence). The CDR3 is 16 amino acids. Trimming shortened V by 0 bases and J by 3 bases, and 11 bases separated the two germline ends. The sequenced CDR3 bases are TGCACCTGCAGTGCAGATATTGGGGGTTACACCGGG. This sequence encodes CTCSADIGGYTG. The whole CDR3 region reads CTCSADIGGYTGQLYF.

This clone was counted a few times. Mouse names are used for the genes. The CDR3 end falls 4 residues outside the read, so it is completed with the germline J gene. V is TRBV1 and J is TRBJ1-1, with a tentative D call TRBD1 (6 bases). CDR3 length: 11 amino acids. Germline V lookup: CDR1 NSQYPW, CDR2 LRSPGD (reference sequence). CDR3 DNA (partial): TGCACCTGCAGTCGGGACAAA. This codes for CTCSRDK. In full, the CDR3 reads CTCSRDKEVFF.

This clone was observed a handful of times. The gene names here belong to mouse. The missing CDR3 end, 4 residues past where the read stops, is filled in from the germline J gene. J is TRBJ2-5 and V is TRBV13-1, with 8 positions matching TRBD1. CDR3 length equals 14 residues. The germline V gene encodes CDR1 NSHNY and CDR2 SYGAGN. CDR3 DNA, as far as it was read: TGTGCCAGCAGTGACAGGGGGCAGAGGGAC. The encoded protein is CASSDRGQRD. The whole CDR3 is CASSDRGQRDTQYF.